The subject of this entry is one TCR beta chain. The antigen is unknown. Other DNA sequences of this sample code for an identical CDR3. It was into CD45RA+ naive and CD45RA-negative memory subsets that the CD4+ cells were split. The record originates from a study of shared clonotypes between healthy human individuals. Trimming removed 4 bases from V and 2 bases from J, with 6 bases in between. CDR1 and CDR2 (germline): SEHNR, FQNEAQ (reference sequence). The CDR3 covers 13 residues. TCRdb keeps only in-frame clones here, not all; method: immunoSEQ multiplex PCR. The sample holds over a million clones, approximately 98% seen once. Study-level findings and limits: Several donors held about 4.6% of naive CD4 clonotypes in common. Incomplete sequencing of sorted subsets was indicated by rarefaction despite large depth.

The sample was naive CD4+ T cells sorted from blood. Sample subset: CD45RA+ positively selected. The chain employs TRBV7-9 and TRBJ1-5; possibly TRBD1 for D (5 bases). The sequence was obtained from a man aged 25 to 45 in good health. Here the CDR3 DNA reads TGTGCCAGCAGCTCGGGGGGCAATCAGCCCCAGCATTTT. It yields the protein CASSSGGNQPQHF.